The 2 T cell receptor beta chains below come from one sample, sequenced in a study of blood T cells in healthy people across ages (dated by TCRdb to about 2015). Preparation of the library involved 5' RACE. The listed sequencing device is Illumina HiSeq 2500. The second PCR ran for roughly 7 to 11 cycles and used a J-beta primer mix along with a sample-barcoded 5' primer. The raw public data were reprocessed by TCRdb itself: fastp quality trimming at Q25, MiXCR clonotype calling, in-frame beta chains only. When rows share a CDR3 protein, they turn into one entry using the most common DNA and genes. Here the sample has about a million distinct CDR3 sequences; 45% to 60% occur a single time. Around a fifth of the sample goes to the ten largest clones. The sequencing sample was made of blood. The origin of the receptors is a woman aged 55-69 years in good health.

The chain carries TRBV4-1 and TRBJ2-2; TRBD2 agrees at 14 bases. Per the germline V gene, CDR1 is MGHRA and CDR2 is YSYEKL. The J segment lost 4 bases and the V segment lost 4 bases, leaving 5 bases of the junction unmatched. This CDR3 is built from 17 residues. CDR3: CASSRRLAGGGTGELFF. The CDR3 region has the DNA TGCGCCAGCAGCCGAAGACTAGCGGGAGGGGGCACCGGGGAGCTGTTTTTT.

The chain uses TRBV4-3 and TRBJ2-5; tentatively, D is TRBD2 (5 bases). Germline CDR1 LGHNA, CDR2 YSLEER. Trimming pared 1 base from V and 1 base from J, leaving 10 bases between. The CDR3 is 15 amino acids. This chain's CDR3 is CASSQVLSGQETQYF. CDR3 coding DNA: TGCGCCAGCAGCCAAGTTTTAAGCGGCCAAGAGACCCAGTACTTC.